The rows below give T cell receptor beta chains drawn from one sample of a study of blood T cell repertoires in COVID-19. Using immunoSEQ multiplex PCR, the repertoire was profiled, and TCRdb retains in-frame clones only, with some absent. The table lists 150,000 to 200,000 clones, about 85% of them singletons, with approximately 9.4% in the top ten. The specimen was peripheral blood. All receptors come from a woman of 80 years or more with acute or convalescent COVID-19. Each CDR3 is given with its conserved first and last residue. The D gene is left open where the match is weak. Clone size, where shown, is once, few, many, or a class for clones that have expanded.

cdr3_nt,cdr3_aa,d_call,clone_size,j_call,v_call
TGCAGCGTTTCCCACAACCCTAGGCCTGGAGAGCAGTACTTC,CSVSHNPRPGEQYF,-,-,TRBJ2-7,TRBV29-1
TGCAGTGCTAGAAGGAGGGGCATGCAGTATTTT,CSARRRGMQYF,-,-,TRBJ2-3,TRBV20-1
TGTGCCAGCCGGTGGGGGGTATCTGGTGGCTACACCTTC,CASRWGVSGGYTF,-,-,TRBJ1-2,TRBV2
TGTGCCAGCAGCTTAGACAGTGAAGCTTTCTTT,CASSLDSEAFF,-,-,TRBJ1-1,TRBV7-9
TGTGCCAGCACCTCGGGAGGCCAAAACATTCAGTACTTC,CASTSGGQNIQYF,TRBD2,-,TRBJ2-4,TRBV12-3/TRBV12-4
TGCGCCAGCAGCTCAGTGGGACAGATTAACTATGGCTACACCTTC,CASSSVGQINYGYTF,TRBD1,once,TRBJ1-2,TRBV5-1
TGTGCTAGTGGCCCGCAACACCCTGGAGGAGTAAACACTGAAGCTTTCTTT,CASGPQHPGGVNTEAFF,-,-,TRBJ1-1,TRBV12-5
TGCGCCAGCAGCCTCGCGGCGGGGTGGAGGACAGATACGCAGTATTTT,CASSLAAGWRTDTQYF,-,-,TRBJ2-3,TRBV4-1
TGTGCCAGCAGCACCCGGACTAGCGGGAGCGGAGATACGCAGTATTTT,CASSTRTSGSGDTQYF,TRBD2,-,TRBJ2-3,TRBV7-9
TGTGCCGCCGCCGGGACAGGGGTCACCGGGGAGCTGTTTTTT,CAAAGTGVTGELFF,TRBD1,few,TRBJ2-2,TRBV6-6
TGTGCCAGTACAAATACGGGGGTAAGGTCCTACAATGAGCAGTTCTTC,CASTNTGVRSYNEQFF,-,-,TRBJ2-1,TRBV19
TGTGCCAGCTCACCCGGACAGTTTGGTGGCTACACCTTC,CASSPGQFGGYTF,-,-,TRBJ1-2,TRBV18
TGTGCCAGCAGCTTGATTGGACTTAGGGGAAACACCATATATTTT,CASSLIGLRGNTIYF,-,few,TRBJ1-3,TRBV7-9
TGTGCCAGCAGTAGGAGCGGCGGGGGGGCCACTAGCACAGATACGCAGTATTTT,CASSRSGGGATSTDTQYF,TRBD2,-,TRBJ2-3,TRBV7-2
TGCGCCAGCAGCTTGACCGACAGGGGGCTTGGAAACACCATATATTTT,CASSLTDRGLGNTIYF,TRBD1,-,TRBJ1-3,TRBV5-1
TGTGCCAGCAGCTCTAGGACTAGCGGGAAGACAGATACGCAGTATTTT,CASSSRTSGKTDTQYF,TRBD2,-,TRBJ2-3,TRBV11-3
TGTGCCAGCAGCTTAGCGGGGGGAGGAGGGCAGCCCCAGCATTTT,CASSLAGGGGQPQHF,-,-,TRBJ1-5,TRBV7-2
TGTGCCAGCAGCCAAGGGCTGAGGGGCTACACCTTC,CASSQGLRGYTF,-,-,TRBJ1-2,TRBV14
TGTGCCAGCAGCCAGAGTGATAGAGCGGGGGGGCGAGATACGCAGTATTTT,CASSQSDRAGGRDTQYF,TRBD2,-,TRBJ2-3,TRBV3-1/TRBV3-2
TGCAGCGCTCTTTTACAGGGGACCTACAATGAGCAGTTCTTC,CSALLQGTYNEQFF,TRBD1,-,TRBJ2-1,TRBV29-1
TGTGCCATCAGTGAGTCGGGACAGGGGGTTAATGAGCAGTTCTTC,CAISESGQGVNEQFF,TRBD1,-,TRBJ2-1,TRBV10-3
TGTGCCAGCAGCTACCGCGCGGGACCGAACACCGGGGAGCTGTTTTTT,CASSYRAGPNTGELFF,-,-,TRBJ2-2,TRBV11-2
TGTGCCAGTTCCACCCTAGGGGGTTCCTACGAGCAGTACTTC,CASSTLGGSYEQYF,-,-,TRBJ2-7,TRBV5-8
TGTGCCAGCGGGGCCAGGGACTACGAGCAGTACTTC,CASGARDYEQYF,-,-,TRBJ2-7,TRBV6-5
TGTGCCAGCACCTGGGGCCCGAGCACAGATACGCAGTATTTT,CASTWGPSTDTQYF,-,-,TRBJ2-3,TRBV6-5
TGTGCCAGCAGTGAAGCTCCGCCAGGGGTAGGTTACGAGCAGTACTTC,CASSEAPPGVGYEQYF,-,-,TRBJ2-7,TRBV2
TGCGCCAGCAGTGCGGGACTAGCGGGGACCGGGGAGCTGTTTTTT,CASSAGLAGTGELFF,TRBD2,-,TRBJ2-2,TRBV4-1
TGTGCCAGCAGTGATGTAGGGAACAGGGGCACCACCGGGGAGCTGTTTTTT,CASSDVGNRGTTGELFF,TRBD1,-,TRBJ2-2,TRBV6-1
TGTGCCAGCAGCAAGGGGTACGAGCAGTACTTC,CASSKGYEQYF,-,-,TRBJ2-7,TRBV27
TGTGCCAGCAGCCGGACAGGGGGCGGGAGGAACACTGAAGCTTTCTTT,CASSRTGGGRNTEAFF,TRBD1,-,TRBJ1-1,TRBV7-2
TGCAGCGTTGAAAGGGGGAACAATGAGCAGTTCTTC,CSVERGNNEQFF,-,-,TRBJ2-1,TRBV29-1
TGCGCCAGCAGCCAAGGCGGGGCATCAGATACGCAGTATTTT,CASSQGGASDTQYF,-,-,TRBJ2-3,TRBV4-1
TGTGCCAGCAGCTCGGGACTAGCGGGAGGAGCAGATACGCAGTATTTT,CASSSGLAGGADTQYF,TRBD2,-,TRBJ2-3,TRBV7-2
TGTGCCAGCAGTCAGGGGACGGCTAATTCACCCCTCCACTTT,CASSQGTANSPLHF,-,-,TRBJ1-6,TRBV6-5
TGTGCCAGCAGTGACAGGGGGCGCGCCTATAATTCACCCCTCCACTTT,CASSDRGRAYNSPLHF,TRBD1,-,TRBJ1-6,TRBV2
TGTGCCAGCAGCCCGGGACTACGGGAGCAGTACTTC,CASSPGLREQYF,TRBD2,-,TRBJ2-7,TRBV7-8
TGCAGCGTTGACGGGGGGTACACCGGGGAGCTGTTTTTT,CSVDGGYTGELFF,TRBD2,-,TRBJ2-2,TRBV29-1
TGCGCCAGCAGCCACGGGCGGGAGTCCGATACGCAGTATTTT,CASSHGRESDTQYF,TRBD2,few,TRBJ2-3,TRBV4-1
TGTGCCAGCAGCCCGGCGGCGACTAGCGGTAACTACGAGCAGTACTTC,CASSPAATSGNYEQYF,TRBD2,-,TRBJ2-7,TRBV5-4
TGTGCCAGCTCACCAAGTGGAGACTATGGCTACACCTTC,CASSPSGDYGYTF,-,-,TRBJ1-2,TRBV18
TGTGCCAGTAGTCCCCCGACAGCCGCCTACGAGCAGTACTTC,CASSPPTAAYEQYF,-,once,TRBJ2-7,TRBV19
TGTGCCAGCAGCCAAGGCTCCGCGGGTTCTAACTATGGCTACACCTTC,CASSQGSAGSNYGYTF,-,-,TRBJ1-2,TRBV3-1/TRBV3-2
TGTGCCAGCAGCTTAGCAACACGACAGCACTATGGCTACACCTTC,CASSLATRQHYGYTF,-,-,TRBJ1-2,TRBV7-2
TGTGCCACTTCCTTGGGGCAGGGCGATGAAAAACTGTTTTTT,CATSLGQGDEKLFF,-,-,TRBJ1-4,TRBV24-1
TGCGCCAGCAGCTTGATCCTAGCGGGAGGCTACGAGCAGTACTTC,CASSLILAGGYEQYF,TRBD2,few,TRBJ2-7,TRBV5-1
TGTGCCAGCAGCGTTGAGGGCAACTCCTACGAGCAGTACTTC,CASSVEGNSYEQYF,-,-,TRBJ2-7,TRBV5-6
TGTGCCTGGAACAGGGACTCTGGAAACACCATATATTTT,CAWNRDSGNTIYF,-,-,TRBJ1-3,TRBV30
TGTGCCACCAGTGATTTTCCCCGGGACAGGGGGGGTAAAGAGGATGGCTACACCTTC,CATSDFPRDRGGKEDGYTF,TRBD1,-,TRBJ1-2,TRBV24-1
TGTGCCAGCAGCTTTAGACTAGCGGGGGGGACAGATACGCAGTATTTT,CASSFRLAGGTDTQYF,TRBD2,few,TRBJ2-3,TRBV5-4
TGTGCCAGCTCACGGGGACTAGCGGGAGTATCCGGGGAGCTGTTTTTT,CASSRGLAGVSGELFF,TRBD2,-,TRBJ2-2,TRBV18
TGTGCCAGCAGCCTGTCGATCGACAGGGGCGGCACTGAAGCTTTCTTT,CASSLSIDRGGTEAFF,TRBD1,-,TRBJ1-1,TRBV7-2
TGTGCCAGCAGCTTCGGCCTTGAGGCCCGCGAGGGCTACACCTTC,CASSFGLEAREGYTF,-,-,TRBJ1-2,TRBV7-9
TGTGCCAGCAGTAATCGCGGGACCGGGACAGATACGCAGTATTTT,CASSNRGTGTDTQYF,-,-,TRBJ2-3,TRBV11-2
TGTGCCAGCAGCTCGAAGACAGGGGGAAATCAGCCCCAGCATTTT,CASSSKTGGNQPQHF,TRBD1,-,TRBJ1-5,TRBV7-9
TGTGCCAGCAGCACCGGGACTGGTTACAATGAGCAGTTCTTC,CASSTGTGYNEQFF,-,-,TRBJ2-1,TRBV2
TGTGCCAGCAGCTCCGACTTAGGCTCCTACGAGCAGTACTTC,CASSSDLGSYEQYF,-,-,TRBJ2-7,TRBV7-2
TGTGCCAGCAGCCAAGACTTTGGGGGGTTCTCCTACAATGAGCAGTTCTTC,CASSQDFGGFSYNEQFF,-,-,TRBJ2-1,TRBV3-1/TRBV3-2
TGTGCCAGCTCTCCAGACAGGTCCATCTACGAGCAGTACTTC,CASSPDRSIYEQYF,-,-,TRBJ2-7,TRBV18
TGTGCCAGCAGCTTGGTTCTCACAGATACGCAGTATTTT,CASSLVLTDTQYF,-,-,TRBJ2-3,TRBV5-6